The 17 T cell receptor beta chains below come from one sample, sequenced in a study of T cell repertoires in cytomegalovirus infection. TCRdb itself ran the reads through MiXCR, one entry per CDR3 protein. Here the sample spans about 310,000 distinct CDR3 sequences, under 20% being singletons. The sample consisted of PBMCs. The receptors derive from a human donor in good health (CMV status not recorded). Some clones in this sample may be carry-over from other donors' samples.

This clonotype was counted ten times or more. The chain has TRBV7-2 and TRBJ1-6; no firm D call. Germline values: CDR1 SGHTA, CDR2 FQGNSA. Trimming cost V 2 bases and J 10 bases, with 9 bases left between them. The CDR3 length is 13 residues. The CDR3 spells CASSLYGQSPLHF. CDR3 bases: TGTGCCAGCAGCTTATACGGGCAGTCACCCCTCCACTTT.

This clonotype was detected a few times. The CDR3 protein is CASNDVQGAGELFF. The CDR3 DNA follows: TGTGCCAGCAACGATGTACAGGGGGCCGGGGAGCTGTTTTTT. This rearrangement joins TRBV2 to TRBJ2-2; TRBD1 agrees at 8 bases. The CDR3 spans 14 residues. Germline assignment: CDR1 SNHLY and CDR2 FYNNEI. J gave up 6 bases and V 7 bases, and 7 bases lay outside the gene matches.

The chain combines TRBV6-1 with TRBJ2-3; 11 bases are shared with TRBD1. CDR3 length: 18 residues. J gave up 0 bases and V 5 bases, and 10 bases lay outside the gene matches. CDR1 and CDR2 (germline): MNHNS, SASEGT. The CDR3 sequence: CASSNGQGAGLSTDTQYF. As DNA, the CDR3 is TGTGCCAGCAGTAATGGACAGGGGGCAGGACTTAGCACAGATACGCAGTATTTT.

This clonotype was detected ten times or more. This sequence joins TRBV7-2 and TRBJ1-2; unclear D gene. V shed 5 bases and J shed 2 bases, with 12 bases lying between them. Germline-derived CDR1 and CDR2 are SGHTA and FQGNSA. The CDR3 runs 14 residues. For the CDR3, the DNA is TGTGCCAGCAGCACTAGAGATTCGAACTATGGCTACACCTTC. Translated: CASSTRDSNYGYTF. Filled out from reference TRBV7-2 and TRBJ1-2, the complete variable domain reads GAGVSQSPSNKVTEKGKDVELRCDPISGHTALYWYRQSLGQGLEFLIYFQGNSAPDKSGLPSDRFSAERTGGSVSTLTIQRTQQEDSAVYLCASSTRDSNYGYTFGSGTRLTVV.

The V and J genes are TRBV6-2 or TRBV6-3 and TRBJ1-1; no reliable D call. The CDR3 extends over 15 amino acids. Germline CDR1 is MNHEY and CDR2 is SVGEGT. Deletions cut 5 bases from V and 0 bases from J, with 13 bases between. The CDR3 DNA reads as TGTGCCAGCAGTCACATTGGGATTATGAACACTGAAGCTTTCTTT. It yields the protein CASSHIGIMNTEAFF.

V is TRBV7-8 and J is TRBJ2-7; D remains unclear. V was cut by 8 bases and J by 5 bases, with 10 bases left in between. Germline V gene sequence: CDR1 SGHVS, CDR2 FQNEAQ. This CDR3 contains 11 residues. The chain's CDR3 is CASRSINEQYF. The CDR3 DNA reads as TGTGCCAGCCGCTCAATAAACGAGCAGTACTTC. The full variable domain, rest sourced from reference TRBV7-8 and TRBJ2-7, is GAGVSQSPRYKVAKRGQDVALRCDPISGHVSLFWYQQALGQGPEFLTYFQNEAQLDKSGLPSDRFFAERPEGSVSTLKIQRTQQEDSAVYLCASRSINEQYFGPGTRLTVT.

This clonotype appeared a few times. The chain has TRBV4-2 and TRBJ1-1, with a possible D match to TRBD1 (6 bases). V was clipped by 1 base and J by 3 bases, with 12 bases between them. The CDR3 contains 15 residues. CDR1 is LGHNA, CDR2 YNFKEQ, per germline. The CDR3 DNA follows: TGTGCCAGCAGCCAAGTAATTCAGGGGTACACTGAAGCTTTCTTT. It translates to CASSQVIQGYTEAFF.

Ten or more counts support this clonotype. The V gene is TRBV7-8, the J gene TRBJ2-7, with 10 bases lining up with TRBD1. Germline CDR1 reads SGHVS; CDR2 reads FQNEAQ. With 2 bases clipped from V and 1 base from J, the junction kept 2 bases outside the gene matches. The CDR3 has 15 residues. The CDR3 coding sequence is TGTGCCAGCAGCTTAAAGGGACAGGGGTCCTACGAGCAGTACTTC. This translates into CASSLKGQGSYEQYF.

The chain links TRBV7-2 to TRBJ1-5; D gene uncertain. Germline-derived CDR1 and CDR2 are SGHTA and FQGNSA. Trimming cost V 6 bases and J 7 bases, with 13 bases left between them. This CDR3 has 13 residues. CDR3 region: CASSAGRGQPQHF. The CDR3 region has the DNA TGTGCCAGCAGTGCCGGGAGAGGGCAGCCCCAGCATTTT.

This clonotype was observed many times. The chain employs TRBV20-1 and TRBJ2-1, with D perhaps matching TRBD1 (5 bases). The germline V and J ends were trimmed by 2 bases and 3 bases, with 11 bases remaining between them. Per germline, CDR1 DFQATT and CDR2 SNEGSKA (reference sequence). This CDR3 is built from 14 residues. The CDR3 is CSARRGRVYNEQFF. CDR3 DNA sequence: TGCAGTGCTAGAAGGGGAAGAGTCTACAATGAGCAGTTCTTC.

This clonotype was observed a single time. V is TRBV4-3 and J is TRBJ2-5; D remains ambiguous. CDR3 length equals 15 residues. V was cut by 0 bases and J by 5 bases, with 13 bases left in between. CDR1 is LGHNA and CDR2 is YSLEER in the germline V gene. The CDR3 loop is CASSQDLDGWETQYF. In DNA form, the CDR3 reads TGCGCCAGCAGCCAAGATCTGGACGGATGGGAGACCCAGTACTTC.

This clonotype was counted many times. An end of the junction does not agree with germline; a read error may underlie this. V is TRBV2 and J is TRBJ1-6; D is uncertain. This CDR3 has 13 amino acids. Germline V CDR1 and CDR2: SNHLY, FYNNEI. This CDR3 is CASSEASHPTILF. CDR3 sequence (DNA): TGTGCCAGCAGTGAAGCGTCCCATCCCACGATCCTCTTT.

This clonotype was observed a handful of times. The chain has TRBV27 and TRBJ1-1; no definite D call. Between the trimmed V and J ends, which lost 10 bases and 1 base, there was a span of 13 bases. The V gene's germline CDR1 is MNHEY and CDR2 SMNVEV (reference sequence). This CDR3 has 13 residues. The CDR3 coding sequence is TGTGCCACCTCGCGGGTGGGGAACACTGAAGCTTTCTTT. This encodes CATSRVGNTEAFF.

This clonotype showed up just a few times. The chain couples TRBV6-5 to TRBJ2-7; possible D gene TRBD1, 7 bases. The germline V gene encodes CDR1 MNHEY and CDR2 SVGAGI. The CDR3 has 18 residues. V lost 0 bases, J lost 2 bases, and 20 bases lay in between. The CDR3, as DNA: TGTGCCAGCAGTTACTCGGGAGGAAACCGGGACAGCGCCTACGAGCAGTACTTC. The encoded protein is CASSYSGGNRDSAYEQYF.

Only one count was recorded for this clonotype. The V and J genes are TRBV3-1 and TRBJ2-5, with D possibly matching TRBD1 (5 bases). CDR1 LGHDT and CDR2 YNNKEL come from the germline V gene (reference sequence). The CDR3 has 15 residues. V was cut by 4 bases and J by 5 bases, with 17 bases left in between. CDR3 protein: CASSPSLDRLETQYF. The CDR3 DNA sequence: TGTGCCAGCAGCCCTTCCCTAGACAGATTGGAGACCCAGTACTTC.

V usage is TRBV7-2 and J usage is TRBJ2-3; D is undetermined. The CDR3 length is 12 residues. The V end lost 1 base, the J end lost 8 bases, and 7 bases lay between the germline ends. CDR1 and CDR2 (germline): SGHTA, FQGNSA. The CDR3 sequence: CASSLDWGTQYF. CDR3 nucleotides: TGTGCCAGCAGCTTAGACTGGGGTACGCAGTATTTT.

The chain joins TRBV25-1 to TRBJ1-1, with TRBD1 matching 8 bases. The CDR3 spans 16 residues. Trimming at V came to 3 bases and at J to 5 bases, leaving 11 bases not matched to a gene. Germline lookup yields CDR1 MGHDK and CDR2 SYGVNS. The CDR3 DNA is TGTGCCAGCAGTGACCCATCGACAGGGGCTGGTACTGAAGCTTTCTTT. Its translation is CASSDPSTGAGTEAFF.